Each of the 7 T cell receptor beta chains below was sequenced from the same sample in a study of cytomegalovirus exposure and HLA in healthy donors. The PCR ran on 60 Vbeta and 13 Jbeta primers. TCRdb keeps only in-frame clones here, not all; method: immunoSEQ multiplex PCR. The sample holds under 200,000 clones, roughly 70% seen once. Specimen: PBMCs. The source is a woman in her thirties or forties in good health and CMV-seropositive.

On this clone itself: An end of the junction differs from the germline gene, which may be a read error. The rearrangement joins TRBV6-5 to TRBJ2-6; D perhaps matches TRBD1 (5 bases). Germline-derived CDR1 and CDR2 are MNHEY and SVGAGI. The CDR3 loop spans 14 amino acids. The CDR3 spells CASIAHSGANVLAF. CDR3 in DNA: TGTGCCAGCATTGCCCACTCTGGGGCCAACGTCCTGGCTTTC.

This clone was seen many times. This chain connects TRBV6-1 to TRBJ2-1; unclear D gene. The germline V gene encodes CDR1 MNHNS and CDR2 SASEGT. The V gene lost 1 base and the J gene lost 6 bases, with 13 bases spanning the gap. The CDR3 spans 15 residues. The CDR3 nucleotides read TGTGCCAGCAGTGAAGGATACTATGCCGTCAATGAGCAGTTCTTC. Its protein is CASSEGYYAVNEQFF.

A single count supports this clone. The chain uses TRBV4-3 and TRBJ2-7; the match to TRBD2 covers 13 bases. V trimming: 0 bases; J trimming: 7 bases; junction bases outside the gene matches: 9. In germline, CDR1 is LGHNA, CDR2 YSLEER. The CDR3 runs 17 residues. This CDR3 is CASSQEEGGTSGDEQYF. Written as DNA, the CDR3 is TGCGCCAGCAGCCAAGAGGAGGGGGGGACTAGCGGGGATGAGCAGTACTTC.

This rearrangement joins TRBV6-5 to TRBJ2-1; 9 nucleotides align to TRBD1. This CDR3 contains 15 residues. Germline values: CDR1 MNHEY, CDR2 SVGAGI. V was pared by 4 bases and J by 7 bases, with 8 bases of the junction left unmatched. CDR3 in amino acids: CASSSARTGENEQFF. The CDR3, as DNA: TGTGCCAGCAGTTCGGCCCGGACAGGGGAGAATGAGCAGTTCTTC.

This CDR3 reads CASSSQGLRLPSPLHF. The CDR3 bases are TGTGCCAGTAGCTCCCAGGGGTTAAGGCTCCCCTCACCCCTCCACTTT. The chain recombines TRBV19 with TRBJ1-6, with D possibly TRBD1 on 6 matching bases. Deletions cut 6 bases from V and 10 bases from J, with 22 bases between. Germline V gene sequence: CDR1 LNHDA, CDR2 SQIVND (reference sequence). The CDR3 is made up of 16 amino acids.

The table lists this clone with a few counts. DNA for the CDR3: TGTGCCAGCAGCTCCGAGTTTATTACTAGCGGCCAAGAGACCCAGTACTTC. Protein: CASSSEFITSGQETQYF. V gene TRBV11-1 combines with J gene TRBJ2-5, with TRBD2 matching over 8 bases. After removal of 4 bases from V and 1 base from J, the junction contained 11 bases not matched to a gene. The CDR3 sequence is 17 residues long. Germline loops: CDR1 SGHAT, CDR2 FQDESV (reference sequence).

V usage is TRBV7-2 and J usage is TRBJ2-3, with D unclear. Germline loops: CDR1 SGHTA, CDR2 FQGNSA. The CDR3 runs 14 residues. Deletions cut 3 bases from V and 1 base from J, with 8 bases between. The CDR3 nucleotides are TGTGCCAGCAGCTTGACACGCGGCACAGATACGCAGTATTTT. Amino acid sequence: CASSLTRGTDTQYF.